What follows are 32 T cell receptor beta chains derived from one specimen sequenced in a study of tumor-infiltrating lymphocytes in primary liver carcinoma. A primer matching the constant region was used to make TCR beta cDNA from around 550 ng of total RNA. Libraries for TCR beta were built through three nested multiplex PCR rounds, which together made up a slightly modified ARM-PCR procedure. It was with TRBV1-TRBV30 forward primers and a C-beta reverse primer that the first two PCR rounds were run, at roughly 11 cycles each. One entry per CDR3 protein, called by TCRdb with MiXCR from the multiplex PCR reads. The sample has about 310,000 distinct CDR3 sequences, 50% to 60% seen once; the top ten hold about 18%. RNA was extracted from whole blood without cell sorting, alongside germline DNA. Specimen: peripheral blood. These receptors all stem from a woman in her 30s with primary liver carcinoma and hepatitis B virus infection.

About this clonotype itself: One end of the junction fails to match germline, which may point to a read error. J is TRBJ2-2 and V is TRBV13; TRBD2 aligns across 7 bases. Germline-derived CDR1 and CDR2 are PRHDT and FYEKMQ (reference sequence). The CDR3 consists of 15 residues. CDR3 DNA: TGTGCCAGCAGCCTAACTAGCGCTTACACCGGGGGGCTGTTTTTT. It yields the protein CASSLTSAYTGGLFF.

A note on this clonotype: Compared with germline, one end of the junction differs, possibly owing to a read error. This sequence joins TRBV5-6 and TRBJ1-1; D unresolved. From germline, CDR1 is SGHDT and CDR2 YYEEEE. The CDR3 consists of 13 residues. Here the CDR3 reads CAGSLGENTEAFF. CDR3 DNA: TGTGCCGGCAGCTTGGGAGAGAACACTGAAGCTTTCTTT. Drawing the rest from reference TRBV5-6 and TRBJ1-1, the complete variable domain is DAGVTQSPTHLIKTRGQQVTLRCSPKSGHDTVSWYQQALGQGPQFIFQYYEEEERQRGNFPDRFSGHQFPNYSSELNVNALLLGDSALYLCAGSLGENTEAFFGQGTRLTVV.

In the case of this clonotype: One base away lies a much larger clone, so this may be a sequencing read error. V gene TRBV6-5 combines with J gene TRBJ1-3, with TRBD1 matching over 8 bases. This CDR3 is built from 14 residues. CDR1 is MNHEY and CDR2 is SVGAGI in the germline V gene. The CDR3 DNA follows: TGTGCCTGCAGATCGACAGGGGCCGGAAACACCATATATTTT. Its protein is CACRSTGAGNTIYF.

The chain has TRBV6-6 and TRBJ2-7; D is unclear. Germline V CDR1 and CDR2: MNHNY, SVGAGI (reference sequence). This CDR3 has 13 residues. Between the trimmed V and J ends, which lost 6 bases and 3 bases, there was a span of 12 bases. In DNA form, the CDR3 reads TGTGCCAGCAGCACTTCATACCGCTACGAGCAGTACTTC. Protein product: CASSTSYRYEQYF.

This clonotype was seen many times. The chain joins TRBV6-6 to TRBJ2-2, with 8 positions matching TRBD1. The CDR3 covers 15 residues. Germline assignment: CDR1 MNHNY and CDR2 SVGAGI (reference sequence). J was trimmed by 6 bases and V by 5 bases; bases with no gene match: 8. The CDR3 spells CASSPDRARAGELFF. The CDR3 DNA reads as TGTGCCAGCAGTCCGGACAGGGCGAGAGCCGGGGAGCTGTTTTTT.

The V call is TRBV7-8, the J call TRBJ2-5; 7 bases line up with TRBD1. J lost 5 bases, V lost 4 bases, and 13 bases had no gene match. The CDR3 runs to 16 residues. CDR1 is SGHVS and CDR2 is FQNEAQ in the germline V gene. The CDR3 DNA is TGTGCCAGCAGCTCCATAACAGGGGCAAGGGGGGAGACCCAGTACTTC. This sequence encodes CASSSITGARGETQYF.

This chain links TRBV11-2 with TRBJ2-1; D is undetermined. Germline CDR1 reads SGHAT; CDR2 reads FQNNGV. V was clipped by 5 bases and J by 6 bases, with 11 bases between them. This CDR3 is 13 amino acids long. CDR3 residues: CASSGPLVNEQFF. Here the CDR3 DNA reads TGTGCCAGCAGCGGTCCTCTGGTCAATGAGCAGTTCTTC.

The chain couples TRBV6-5 to TRBJ2-2; D gene uncertain. The germline gives CDR1 MNHEY, CDR2 SVGAGI. V gave up 5 bases and J gave up 11 bases, with 21 bases separating them. The CDR3 spans 15 residues. This CDR3 reads CASSPEYRSARELFF. DNA of the CDR3: TGTGCCAGCAGTCCCGAGTACCGTTCGGCCCGAGAGCTGTTTTTT.

Regarding this clonotype: One end of the junction does not line up with germline, which may come from a read error. In DNA form, the CDR3 reads TGTGACAGCAGTCCTCAGTCCTACAATGAGCAGTTCTTC. Its protein is CDSSPQSYNEQFF. The J gene is TRBJ2-1, the V gene TRBV6-6; D gene ambiguous. The CDR3 length is 13 residues. Germline V gene sequence: CDR1 MNHNY, CDR2 SVGAGI (reference sequence).

This sequence joins TRBV9 and TRBJ1-4; 8 bases are a match to TRBD1. The CDR3 spans 15 residues. Germline V lookup: CDR1 SGDLS, CDR2 YYNGEE. With V trimmed by 3 bases and J by 11 bases, 12 bases remained unmatched. The CDR3 protein is CASSGPGSRQGKLFF. The CDR3 DNA reads as TGTGCCAGCAGCGGGCCGGGGTCAAGACAGGGGAAACTGTTTTTT. The full variable domain, its missing parts supplied by reference TRBV9 and TRBJ1-4, is DSGVTQTPKHLITATGQRVTLRCSPRSGDLSVYWYQQSLDQGLQFLIQYYNGEERAKGNILERFSAQQFPDLHSELNLSSLELGDSALYFCASSGPGSRQGKLFFGSGTQLSVL.

This chain connects TRBV5-4 to TRBJ2-3, with D maybe TRBD1 (6 bases). Germline loops: CDR1 SGHNT, CDR2 YYREEE (reference sequence). The CDR3 covers 15 residues. With 3 bases removed from V and 5 bases from J, the gap between germline ends came to 16 bases. CDR3: CASSWAGLTGDTQYF. CDR3 bases: TGTGCCAGCAGCTGGGCTGGGTTGACAGGAGATACGCAGTATTTT.

This clonotype was counted a single time. This rearrangement joins TRBV10-3 to TRBJ2-1; D might be TRBD1 or TRBD2, each matching 5 bases. Looked up from germline, CDR1 is ENHRY and CDR2 is SYGVKD. V was trimmed by 3 bases and J by 7 bases, leaving 19 bases between them. The CDR3 has 16 amino acids. This CDR3 reads CAISERDGPPGNEQFF. CDR3 DNA sequence: TGTGCCATCAGTGAAAGGGACGGGCCCCCGGGGAATGAGCAGTTCTTC.

Points on this clonotype: Compared with germline, one end of the junction differs, possibly owing to a read error. V is TRBV6-2 or TRBV6-3 and J is TRBJ2-4; possible D gene TRBD2, 5 bases. CDR1 is MNHEY and CDR2 is SVGEGT in the germline V gene. The CDR3 contains 16 residues. CDR3 residues: CASSYFRAAAKSIQYF. Written as DNA, the CDR3 is TGTGCCAGCAGTTACTTCAGAGCGGCGGCCAAAAGCATTCAGTACTTC.

This clonotype was counted ten times or more. The rearrangement joins TRBV11-3 to TRBJ2-7, with TRBD2 as a possible D gene (6 bases). The CDR3 spans 13 residues. V dropped 5 bases and J dropped 6 bases, with 14 bases sitting between them. Germline loops: CDR1 SGHNT, CDR2 YENEEA. The CDR3 region has the DNA TGTGCCAGCAGCCCACGGGACTTCCGCGAGCAGTACTTC. This sequence encodes CASSPRDFREQYF.

This clonotype appeared a single time. V gene TRBV20-1 combines with J gene TRBJ2-3; no firm D call. The V and J ends lost 3 bases and 5 bases respectively, with 9 bases between them. CDR1 and CDR2 (germline): DFQATT, SNEGSKA (reference sequence). The CDR3 covers 12 residues. The CDR3 here is CSARQPGDTQYF. CDR3 DNA: TGCAGTGCTAGGCAGCCGGGAGATACGCAGTATTTT.

At least ten counts were recorded for this clonotype. This chain links TRBV6-2 or TRBV6-3 with TRBJ2-3, with D possibly being TRBD1 or TRBD2 (5 bases each). In germline, CDR1 is MNHEY, CDR2 SVGEGT. The CDR3 runs to 14 residues. V was pared by 5 bases and J by 1 base, with 10 bases between. For the CDR3, the DNA is TGTGCCAGCAGTGGGGGAATGGGCACAGATACGCAGTATTTT. It codes for CASSGGMGTDTQYF.

This clonotype was detected only a few times. V is TRBV6-2 or TRBV6-3 and J is TRBJ2-2; D assignment may be TRBD1 or TRBD2 (5 bases each). The V gene's germline CDR1 is MNHEY and CDR2 SVGEGT. The V and J ends lost 8 bases and 7 bases respectively, with 23 bases between them. CDR3 length: 16 amino acids. The CDR3 sequence is CASAPRGLYDHGELFF. The DNA for the CDR3 is TGTGCCAGCGCCCCGAGGGGCTTATATGATCACGGGGAGCTGTTTTTT.

This clonotype has more than one count but fewer than ten. The chain recombines TRBV18 with TRBJ2-7; D is tentatively TRBD1 or TRBD2 (5 bases each). V lost 3 bases to trimming and J lost 5 bases, with 8 bases between them. Germline lookup yields CDR1 KGHSH and CDR2 LQKENI. This CDR3 spans 12 amino acids. The CDR3 loop is CASSPLGDEQYF. The CDR3 coding sequence is TGTGCCAGCTCACCCCTGGGGGACGAGCAGTACTTC.

A word on this clonotype: This may be a read error: a much more frequent sequence differs by one nucleotide. The V gene is TRBV29-1, the J gene TRBJ2-1; 8 nucleotides match TRBD1. The CDR3 length is 13 residues. Germline V CDR1 and CDR2: SQVTM, ANQGSEA. V shed 7 bases, J shed 6 bases, and the junction held 8 bases outside the gene matches. CDR3 protein: CSAAGRGLNEQFF. CDR3 nucleotide sequence: TGCAGCGCCGCGGGCAGGGGGCTCAATGAGCAGTTCTTC.

Concerning this clonotype itself: No conserved phenylalanine or tryptophan ends this CDR3, so it is likely a read error. This chain links TRBV4-1 with TRBJ1-2; TRBD1 is a possible D gene (6 bases). CDR3 length: 16 amino acids. The V and J ends lost 0 bases and 4 bases respectively, with 15 bases between them. From germline, CDR1 is MGHRA and CDR2 YSYEKL. The CDR3 loop is CASSQDPNRVLYGYTS. CDR3 nucleotides: TGCGCCAGCAGCCAAGATCCAAACAGGGTCCTCTATGGCTACACCTCC.

This clonotype was recorded once. A much bigger clone sits one base away, suggesting this may be a read error. The chain is built from TRBV7-8 and TRBJ2-1; no clear D gene. The CDR3 extends over 14 amino acids. The V gene's germline CDR1 is SGHVS and CDR2 FQNEAQ. V lost 0 bases and J 13 bases, leaving 16 bases between the germline ends. CDR3 nucleotides: TGTGCCAGCAGCTTAGCTCCTAGGGTGGAGACCCAGTTCTTC. This translates into CASSLAPRVETQFF.

As for this clonotype: A much larger clone differs from this one at a single base, so this may be a read error. The genes are TRBV6-2 or TRBV6-3 and TRBJ2-3; weak D call: TRBD2 (5 bases). The germline gives CDR1 MNHEY, CDR2 SVGEGT. This CDR3 is built from 13 residues. V was cut by 7 bases and J by 2 bases, with 10 bases left in between. The CDR3 is CASKLVATDTQYF. The DNA for the CDR3 is TGTGCCAGCAAACTAGTGGCCACAGATACGCAGTATTTT.

The V and J genes are TRBV11-1 and TRBJ2-1, with TRBD2 matching 7 bases. CDR1 is SGHAT and CDR2 is FQDESV in the germline V gene (reference sequence). V gave up 11 bases and J gave up 6 bases; unmatched junction bases: 13. CDR3 size: 14 residues. The CDR3 region has the DNA TGTGCCTGTAGCTTGGGGGGGAAGGGCAATGAGCAGTTCTTC. Translating gives CACSLGGKGNEQFF.

CDR3 DNA sequence: TGTGCCAGCAGCTGGGTCGGGGGCCCCGGGGAGCTGTTTTTT. This gives the protein CASSWVGGPGELFF. The chain recombines TRBV7-9 with TRBJ2-2; D could derive from TRBD1 or TRBD2 (6 bases each). V lost 4 bases, J lost 6 bases, and 12 bases lay in between. This CDR3 has 14 amino acids. Germline V gene sequence: CDR1 SEHNR, CDR2 FQNEAQ (reference sequence).

For this clonotype: Since a much larger clone is just one base distant, this may be a read error. The gene calls are TRBV6-5 and TRBJ2-7; TRBD2 matches at 10 bases. The germline V gene encodes CDR1 MNHEY and CDR2 SVGAGI. The CDR3 length is 14 residues. CDR3 in amino acids: CANSLAGEGYEQYF. CDR3 DNA sequence: TGTGCCAACAGTCTAGCGGGAGAAGGCTACGAGCAGTACTTC.

The rearrangement uses TRBV28 and TRBJ1-4; D uncertain. The CDR3 contains 11 residues. V lost 5 bases to trimming and J lost 14 bases, with 12 bases between them. CDR1 and CDR2 from the germline V gene are MDHEN and SYDVKM. The CDR3 DNA follows: TGTGCCAGCAGTACGCGGGCCGCGCTGTTTTTT. Its protein product is CASSTRAALFF.

CDR3 amino acids: CASSLREQGETQYF. As DNA, the CDR3 is TGTGCCAGCAGCCTGCGTGAACAGGGAGAGACCCAGTACTTC. The V gene is TRBV14, the J gene TRBJ2-5; possibly TRBD1 for D (6 bases). CDR1 and CDR2 from the germline V gene are SGHDN and FVKESK. V was pared by 4 bases and J by 4 bases, with 13 bases between. This CDR3 has 14 amino acids.

CDR3 bases: TGTGCCAGCAGCTTACTGGGACAGGGGAACACTGAAGCTTTCTTT. Its protein is CASSLLGQGNTEAFF. This chain connects TRBV7-9 to TRBJ1-1; 9 bases line up with TRBD1. Germline CDR1 reads SEHNR; CDR2 reads FQNEAQ (reference sequence). There are 15 residues in the CDR3. The trim removed 2 bases at V and 1 base at J, leaving 2 bases unmatched.

This clonotype was observed a handful of times. The gene calls are TRBV28 and TRBJ2-5; D gene unclear. This CDR3 spans 15 amino acids. The V gene lost 5 bases and the J gene lost 3 bases, with 16 bases spanning the gap. Per germline, CDR1 MDHEN and CDR2 SYDVKM. The CDR3 loop reads CASSPRTGSEETQYF. The CDR3 DNA reads TGTGCCAGCAGTCCACGGACGGGTTCTGAAGAGACCCAGTACTTC.

The count of this clonotype is one. At one end, the junction sequence differs from germline, possibly due to a read error. CDR3 coding DNA: TGTGCCACCTACAGGTACCCTCCCCACTATGGGGCCAATGTCCTGACTTTC. Its protein is CATYRYPPHYGANVLTF. This chain links TRBV6-1 with TRBJ2-6; D is perhaps TRBD1 (5 bases). The CDR3 has 17 amino acids. Germline V gene lookup returns CDR1 MNHNS and CDR2 SASEGT.

Notes on this clonotype: The conserved closing phenylalanine or tryptophan is absent in this CDR3, likely reflecting a read error. The J gene is TRBJ2-7, the V gene TRBV6-2 or TRBV6-3, with 11 bases identical to TRBD2. This CDR3 is 15 amino acids long. CDR1 is MNHEY and CDR2 is SVGEGT in the germline V gene. Trimming cost V 6 bases and J 7 bases; bases outside gene matches: 11. CDR3 in amino acids: CASSQILAGVGEQYY. The DNA of the CDR3 is TGTGCCAGCAGCCAAATACTAGCGGGAGTAGGTGAGCAGTACTAC.

The genes are TRBV5-6 and TRBJ2-5, with D possibly TRBD1 on 6 matching bases. The V end lost 6 bases, the J end lost 0 bases, and 12 bases lay between the germline ends. Germline V CDR1 and CDR2: SGHDT, YYEEEE. The CDR3 is made up of 14 amino acids. This chain's CDR3 is CASNLWTDQETQYF. The CDR3 region has the DNA TGTGCCAGCAATTTATGGACAGACCAAGAGACCCAGTACTTC.